Each of the 30 T cell receptor beta chains below was sequenced from the same sample in a study of blood T cell repertoires in COVID-19. Some clones are missing from TCRdb's copy, which holds only in-frame ones; the method was immunoSEQ multiplex PCR. The table lists approximately 140,000 clones, roughly 81% of them singletons, with 3% to 4% in the top ten. The sequenced sample consisted of PBMCs or T cells enriched from blood (not recorded which). The receptors shown here come from a woman in her fifties or sixties with acute COVID-19.

The rearrangement links TRBV5-3 to TRBJ1-5; 7 bases are shared with TRBD1. TRBV5-3 is noted as an ORF with a role that remains uncertain. J lost 0 bases, V lost 4 bases, and 7 bases had no gene match. This CDR3 has 16 amino acids. CDR3 residues: CARSRQGGYSNQPQHF. The CDR3 bases are TGTGCCAGAAGCAGGCAGGGGGGTTATAGCAATCAGCCCCAGCATTTT.

The table lists this clone with a few counts. The chain joins TRBV7-9 to TRBJ1-1; maybe TRBD1 (6 bases). Germline CDR1 SEHNR, CDR2 FQNEAQ (reference sequence). The CDR3 extends over 17 amino acids. The V gene lost 1 base and the J gene lost 6 bases, with 21 bases spanning the gap. The DNA for the CDR3 is TGTGCCAGCAGCTTAGTGATGGACCAGGGGTCGGTTCCTGAAGCTTTCTTT. Residues: CASSLVMDQGSVPEAFF.

V is TRBV5-1 and J is TRBJ1-1; a possible D gene is TRBD1 (6 bases). Germline lookup yields CDR1 SGHRS and CDR2 YFSETQ. The length of the CDR3 is 16 residues. V lost 1 base and J 1 base, leaving 14 bases between the germline ends. In DNA, the CDR3 is TGCGCCAGCAGCTTGTCATCCCAACAGGGGAACACTGAAGCTTTCTTT. Amino acid sequence: CASSLSSQQGNTEAFF.

The gene calls are TRBV3-1 (or the pseudogene TRBV3-2) and TRBJ2-7, with D tentatively TRBD2 (6 bases). Germline loops: CDR1 LGHDT, CDR2 YNNKEL (reference sequence). Trimming pared 2 bases from V and 4 bases from J, leaving 12 bases between. The CDR3 sequence is 14 residues long. CDR3 DNA sequence: TGTGCCAGCAGCCAAAGTGGAGGGGAGTACGAGCAGTACTTC. Residues: CASSQSGGEYEQYF.

The chain combines TRBV7-3 with TRBJ2-3, with 9 bases matching TRBD2. Per germline, CDR1 SGHTA and CDR2 FQGTGA. The V gene end was trimmed by 5 bases and the J gene end by 4 bases; junction bases not matched to a gene: 13. The CDR3 is 17 residues long. CDR3 bases: TGTGCCAGCAGCCAATTTACCCCGGGACTAGCACCAGATACGCAGTATTTT. This encodes CASSQFTPGLAPDTQYF.

This rearrangement joins TRBV6-5 to TRBJ2-7, with D perhaps matching TRBD2 (6 bases). CDR3 size: 12 residues. CDR1 is MNHEY and CDR2 is SVGAGI in the germline V gene. With 8 bases removed from V and 3 bases from J, the gap between germline ends came to 11 bases. The CDR3 protein is CASRLVNYEQYF. In DNA, the CDR3 is TGTGCCAGCCGACTAGTAAACTACGAGCAGTACTTC.

The V and J genes are TRBV2 and TRBJ2-7; 7 positions match TRBD2. V trimming: 8 bases; J trimming: 1 base; junction bases outside the gene matches: 2. Germline V gene data show CDR1 as SNHLY and CDR2 as FYNNEI. The CDR3 extends over 12 amino acids. CDR3 nucleotides: TGTGCCAGCCTAGCGGAGTCCTACGAGCAGTACTTC. Residues: CASLAESYEQYF.

This clone has a single count. The V gene is TRBV24-1, the J gene TRBJ2-3, with D perhaps TRBD1 (6 bases). The germline CDR1 and CDR2 sequences are KGHDR and SFDVKD. The CDR3 is 12 residues long. Trimming took off 10 bases at V and 2 bases at J, with 9 bases between the two ends. For the CDR3, the DNA is TGTGCCACAGGGGACAACACAGATACGCAGTATTTT. Residues: CATGDNTDTQYF.

This chain joins TRBV2 and TRBJ1-3, with D tentatively TRBD1 (5 bases). Trimming shortened V by 5 bases and J by 2 bases, and 10 bases separated the two germline ends. There are 14 residues in the CDR3. The germline V gene has CDR1 SNHLY and CDR2 FYNNEI. Written as DNA, the CDR3 is TGTGCCAGCAGTCCAGACAGCACTGGAAACACCATATATTTT. Protein product: CASSPDSTGNTIYF.

The rearrangement links TRBV11-2 to TRBJ2-1; perhaps TRBD2 as D (6 bases). The germline gives CDR1 SGHAT, CDR2 FQNNGV. Trimming took off 5 bases at V and 15 bases at J, with 14 bases between the two ends. This CDR3 has 11 amino acids. This CDR3 reads CASSQGAGWFF. CDR3 nucleotide sequence: TGTGCCAGCAGCCAAGGGGCGGGATGGTTCTTC.

V gene TRBV5-5 combines with J gene TRBJ2-1, with 7 nucleotides matching TRBD2. V shed 4 bases, J shed 10 bases, and the junction held 8 bases outside the gene matches. The CDR3 runs 13 residues. Germline CDR1 is SGHKS and CDR2 is YYEKEE (reference sequence). The DNA of the CDR3 is TGTGCCAGCAGCCGCCCCACTAGCGCGGAGCAGTTCTTC. Amino acids: CASSRPTSAEQFF.

This chain links TRBV30 with TRBJ1-1; D unclear. This CDR3 has 13 residues. With 0 bases removed from V and 3 bases from J, the gap between germline ends came to 8 bases. The germline gives CDR1 GTSNPN, CDR2 SVGIG (reference sequence). DNA for the CDR3: TGTGCCTGGAGTGTACGCGGGGACACTGAAGCTTTCTTT. This sequence encodes CAWSVRGDTEAFF. The variable domain in full, completed from reference TRBV30 and TRBJ1-1, reads SQTIHQWPATLVQPVGSPLSLECTVEGTSNPNLYWYRQAAGRGLQLLFYSVGIGQISSEVPQNLSASRPQDRQFILSSKKLLLSDSGFYLCAWSVRGDTEAFFGQGTRLTVV.

The V gene is TRBV30, the J gene TRBJ1-6; TRBD1 matches 10 bases. V was pared by 7 bases and J by 1 base, with 7 bases of the junction left unmatched. Looked up from germline, CDR1 is GTSNPN and CDR2 is SVGIG (reference sequence). This CDR3 is built from 16 residues. Here the CDR3 reads CASGQGEASYNSPLHF. Written as DNA, the CDR3 is TGTGCCTCCGGACAGGGGGAAGCGTCCTATAATTCACCCCTCCACTTT.

This chain links TRBV7-8 with TRBJ2-2; 9 positions agree with TRBD2. With 6 bases clipped from V and 6 bases from J, the junction kept 11 bases outside the gene matches. Germline CDR1 SGHVS, CDR2 FQNEAQ. This CDR3 has 16 residues. DNA for the CDR3: TGTGCCAGCAGTTTTACCGGGACTAGCTCCTCCGGGGAGCTGTTTTTT. It encodes CASSFTGTSSSGELFF.

The chain joins TRBV24-1 to TRBJ1-5; unclear D gene. The V and J ends lost 8 bases and 5 bases respectively, with 6 bases between them. The length of the CDR3 is 11 residues. Germline-derived CDR1 and CDR2 are KGHDR and SFDVKD. The CDR3 is CATTSYQPQHF. The CDR3 DNA sequence: TGTGCCACCACCTCCTATCAGCCCCAGCATTTT.

The genes are TRBV3-1 (or the pseudogene TRBV3-2) and TRBJ1-1; D uncertain. The germline gives CDR1 LGHDT, CDR2 YNNKEL (reference sequence). With 0 bases removed from V and 11 bases from J, the gap between germline ends came to 10 bases. This CDR3 is built from 12 residues. CDR3 protein: CASSQERQVAFF. In nucleotides, the CDR3 is TGTGCCAGCAGCCAAGAAAGGCAGGTTGCTTTCTTT.

This sequence joins TRBV5-1 and TRBJ1-2; 9 positions agree with TRBD1. The CDR3 runs 16 residues. Trimming at V came to 0 bases and at J to 2 bases, leaving 5 bases not matched to a gene. The V gene's germline CDR1 is SGHRS and CDR2 YFSETQ. The CDR3 region has the DNA TGCGCCAGCAGCTTGGTCTCCGGGACAGGGAACTATGGCTACACCTTC. Its protein is CASSLVSGTGNYGYTF.

This chain links TRBV19 with TRBJ2-7, with 10 bases fitting TRBD2. Germline CDR1 reads LNHDA; CDR2 reads SQIVND (reference sequence). V gave up 6 bases and J gave up 3 bases; unmatched junction bases: 11. CDR3 length: 16 amino acids. CDR3 region: CASSPSQLAGNYEQYF. In DNA form, the CDR3 reads TGTGCCAGTAGCCCCTCCCAACTAGCGGGAAACTACGAGCAGTACTTC.

The chain combines TRBV5-1 with TRBJ1-4; TRBD1 is a possible D gene (6 bases). The CDR3 is made up of 16 amino acids. Trimming removed 2 bases at V and 8 bases at J, with 19 bases between. Germline CDR1 is SGHRS and CDR2 is YFSETQ. The CDR3 region is CASSFNTQGSGEKLFF. CDR3 sequence (DNA): TGCGCCAGCAGCTTCAACACACAGGGATCAGGAGAAAAACTGTTTTTT.

The chain links TRBV7-2 to TRBJ2-7, with D possibly matching TRBD2 (6 bases). Germline V lookup: CDR1 SGHTA, CDR2 FQGNSA. V was pared by 2 bases and J by 7 bases, with 15 bases between. This CDR3 region has 14 residues. CDR3 loop: CASSLLVGSREQYF. The CDR3 region has the DNA TGTGCCAGCAGCTTATTAGTCGGGAGCAGAGAGCAGTACTTC.

The chain combines TRBV27 with TRBJ2-7; D call uncertain. The CDR3 sequence is 13 residues long. Trimming cost V 5 bases and J 6 bases, with 14 bases left between them. Germline V gene lookup returns CDR1 MNHEY and CDR2 SMNVEV (reference sequence). CDR3 DNA sequence: TGTGCCAGCAGTCCCCCCCACCGAGGCGAGCAGTACTTC. The encoded protein is CASSPPHRGEQYF.

This chain uses TRBV6-2 or TRBV6-3 with TRBJ2-1; D gene unclear. Trimming stripped 2 bases from V and 5 bases from J, with 7 bases between. CDR3 size: 13 residues. The germline V gene encodes CDR1 MNHEY and CDR2 SVGEGT. CDR3 DNA: TGTGCCAGCAGTTACAAACTGAACAATGAGCAGTTCTTC. Protein: CASSYKLNNEQFF.

The genes are TRBV19 and TRBJ2-1; 11 bases are a match to TRBD2. This CDR3 has 14 residues. Germline CDR1 LNHDA, CDR2 SQIVND (reference sequence). Trimming removed 7 bases from V and 9 bases from J; junction bases left unmatched: 8. CDR3 sequence (DNA): TGTGCCAGTATGATAGCGGGAGGGGAAGGTGAGCAGTTCTTC. Translation gives CASMIAGGEGEQFF.

This clone occurred a few times. The genes are TRBV19 and TRBJ1-1, with 8 bases fitting TRBD1. CDR1 is LNHDA and CDR2 is SQIVND in the germline V gene (reference sequence). With 4 bases clipped from V and 1 base from J, the junction kept 2 bases outside the gene matches. The CDR3 has 14 amino acids. The CDR3 coding sequence is TGTGCCAGTAGTACAGGGGGCTGGAACACTGAAGCTTTCTTT. Protein product: CASSTGGWNTEAFF.

The V call is TRBV5-1, the J call TRBJ2-2, with 11 bases aligning to TRBD1. The CDR3 has 16 amino acids. The V gene end was trimmed by 0 bases and the J gene end by 5 bases; junction bases not matched to a gene: 3. Germline V gives CDR1 SGHRS, CDR2 YFSETQ. The CDR3 here is CASSLAGQGVTGELFF. In DNA, the CDR3 is TGCGCCAGCAGCTTGGCGGGACAGGGGGTAACCGGGGAGCTGTTTTTT.

With respect to this clone: The same CDR3 arises from other DNA sequences in this sample as well. This sequence joins TRBV6-5 and TRBJ1-4; a weak D match, TRBD1 (5 bases). V lost 1 base and J 0 bases, leaving 6 bases between the germline ends. CDR3 size: 15 residues. In germline, CDR1 is MNHEY, CDR2 SVGAGI. The chain's CDR3 is CASSYLGATNEKLFF. The CDR3 DNA reads as TGTGCCAGCAGTTACTTAGGGGCAACTAATGAAAAACTGTTTTTT.

This chain joins TRBV6-6 and TRBJ2-3; the match to TRBD2 covers 7 bases. This CDR3 comprises 12 residues. J gave up 7 bases and V 5 bases, and 3 bases lay outside the gene matches. Germline V gene data show CDR1 as MNHNY and CDR2 as SVGAGI (reference sequence). CDR3 sequence (DNA): TGTGCCAGCAGTCCGCGGGAGAATACGCAGTATTTT. Translated, it gives CASSPRENTQYF.

The genes are TRBV5-1 and TRBJ1-5; TRBD1 matches 7 bases. In germline, CDR1 is SGHRS, CDR2 YFSETQ. Trimming at V came to 4 bases and at J to 1 base, leaving 20 bases not matched to a gene. The CDR3 totals 20 residues. Here the CDR3 reads CASSLSPGGETGSSNQPQHF. The CDR3 nucleotides read TGCGCCAGCAGCCTATCGCCTGGGGGAGAGACAGGGTCAAGCAATCAGCCCCAGCATTTT.

The chain couples TRBV7-2 to TRBJ2-3; weak D call: TRBD1 (5 bases). With 3 bases removed from V and 4 bases from J, the gap between germline ends came to 14 bases. Germline CDR1 is SGHTA and CDR2 is FQGNSA. CDR3 length: 15 residues. The CDR3, as DNA: TGTGCCAGCAGCTTTGGGTCAGGGCTGCCAGATACGCAGTATTTT. Protein product: CASSFGSGLPDTQYF.

V usage is TRBV20-1 and J usage is TRBJ1-5; 9 nucleotides match TRBD1. Germline V gene sequence: CDR1 DFQATT, CDR2 SNEGSKA (reference sequence). The CDR3 length is 14 residues. Trimming at V came to 3 bases and at J to 7 bases, leaving 7 bases not matched to a gene. CDR3 DNA: TGCAGTGCTAGTAAGGCGACAGGGGGACAGCCCCAGCATTTT. It encodes CSASKATGGQPQHF.